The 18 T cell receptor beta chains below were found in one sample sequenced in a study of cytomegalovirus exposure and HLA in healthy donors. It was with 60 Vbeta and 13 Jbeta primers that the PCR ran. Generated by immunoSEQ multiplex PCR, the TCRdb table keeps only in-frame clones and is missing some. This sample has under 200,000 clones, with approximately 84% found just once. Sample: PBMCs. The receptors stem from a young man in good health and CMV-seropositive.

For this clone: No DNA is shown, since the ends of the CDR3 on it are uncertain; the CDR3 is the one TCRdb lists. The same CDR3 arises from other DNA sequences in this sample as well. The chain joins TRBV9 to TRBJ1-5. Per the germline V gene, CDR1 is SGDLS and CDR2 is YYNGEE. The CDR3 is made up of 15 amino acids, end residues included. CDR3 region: CASSVGPGSNQPQHF.

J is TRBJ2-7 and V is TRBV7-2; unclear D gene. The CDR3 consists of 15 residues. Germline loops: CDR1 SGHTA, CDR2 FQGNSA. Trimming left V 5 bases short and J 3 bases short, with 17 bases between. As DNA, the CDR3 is TGTGCCAGCAGCGCTAATTTCCTGCCTGACTACGAGCAGTACTTC. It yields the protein CASSANFLPDYEQYF.

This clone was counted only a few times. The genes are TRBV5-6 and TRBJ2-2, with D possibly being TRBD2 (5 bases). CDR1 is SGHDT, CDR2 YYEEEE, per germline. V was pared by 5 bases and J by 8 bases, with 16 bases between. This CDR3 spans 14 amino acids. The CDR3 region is CASSPGIFGGELFF. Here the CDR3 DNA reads TGTGCCAGCAGTCCCGGGATTTTCGGGGGGGAGCTGTTTTTT.

CDR3: CASSFLREGPYGYTF. The CDR3 DNA follows: TGTGCCAGCAGCTTCTTACGGGAAGGACCGTATGGCTACACCTTC. The V and J genes are TRBV7-2 and TRBJ1-2, with unresolved D. V was shortened by 3 bases and J by 5 bases, with 16 bases between the two germline ends. Germline V CDR1 and CDR2: SGHTA, FQGNSA. The CDR3 consists of 15 residues.

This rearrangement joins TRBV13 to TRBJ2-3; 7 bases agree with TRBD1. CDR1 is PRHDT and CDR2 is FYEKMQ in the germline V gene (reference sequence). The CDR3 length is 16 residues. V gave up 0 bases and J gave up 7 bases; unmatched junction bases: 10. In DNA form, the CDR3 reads TGTGCCAGCAGCTTAGGTCGGACAGGAGTCCCTAATACGCAGTATTTT. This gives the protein CASSLGRTGVPNTQYF.

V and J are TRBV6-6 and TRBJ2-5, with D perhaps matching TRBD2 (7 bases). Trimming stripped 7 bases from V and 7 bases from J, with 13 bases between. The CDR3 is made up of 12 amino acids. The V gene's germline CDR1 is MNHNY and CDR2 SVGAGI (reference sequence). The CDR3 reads CASNGGPGTQYF. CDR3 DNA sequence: TGTGCCAGCAACGGGGGGCCGGGGACCCAGTACTTC.

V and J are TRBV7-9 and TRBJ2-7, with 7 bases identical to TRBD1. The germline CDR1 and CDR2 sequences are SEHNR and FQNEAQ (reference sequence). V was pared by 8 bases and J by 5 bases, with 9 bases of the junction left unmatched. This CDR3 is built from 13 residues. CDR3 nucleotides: TGTGCCAGCGGGGACCGAGACAGGGACGAGCAGTACGTC. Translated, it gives CASGDRDRDEQYV.

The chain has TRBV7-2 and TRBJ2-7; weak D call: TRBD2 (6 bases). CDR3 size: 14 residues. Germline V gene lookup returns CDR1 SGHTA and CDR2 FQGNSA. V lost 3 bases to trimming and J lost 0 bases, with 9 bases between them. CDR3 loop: CASSLLASSYEQYF. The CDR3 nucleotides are TGTGCCAGCAGCTTGCTAGCGAGCTCCTACGAGCAGTACTTC.

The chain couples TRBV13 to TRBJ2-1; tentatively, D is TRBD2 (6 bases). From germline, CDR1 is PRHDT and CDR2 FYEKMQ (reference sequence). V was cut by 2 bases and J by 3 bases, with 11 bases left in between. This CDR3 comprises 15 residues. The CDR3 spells CASSLRGMNYNEQFF. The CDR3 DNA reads TGTGCCAGCAGCTTACGCGGGATGAACTACAATGAGCAGTTCTTC.

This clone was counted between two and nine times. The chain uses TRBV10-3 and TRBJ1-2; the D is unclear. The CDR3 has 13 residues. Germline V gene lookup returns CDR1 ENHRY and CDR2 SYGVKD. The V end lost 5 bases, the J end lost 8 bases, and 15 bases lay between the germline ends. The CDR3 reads CAISLASEEGYTF. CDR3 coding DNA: TGTGCCATCAGTCTTGCCAGCGAGGAAGGCTACACCTTC.

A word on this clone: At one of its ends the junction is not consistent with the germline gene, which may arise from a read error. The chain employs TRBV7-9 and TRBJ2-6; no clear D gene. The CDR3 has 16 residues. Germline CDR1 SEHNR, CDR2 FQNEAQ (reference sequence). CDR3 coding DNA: TGTTCCAGCAGCTTATCAGGAACTTCTGGGGCCAACGTCCTGACTTTC. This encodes CSSSLSGTSGANVLTF.

In DNA, the CDR3 is TGTGCCAGCAGGGATAGCGGGGTCCGCTCCTACAATGAGCAGTTCTTC. Amino acid sequence: CASRDSGVRSYNEQFF. This rearrangement joins TRBV25-1 to TRBJ2-1, with 8 bases matching TRBD2. The CDR3 covers 16 residues. The trim removed 6 bases at V and 0 bases at J, leaving 7 bases unmatched. The V gene's germline CDR1 is MGHDK and CDR2 SYGVNS. Drawing the rest from reference TRBV25-1 and TRBJ2-1, the complete variable domain is EADIYQTPRYLVIGTGKKITLECSQTMGHDKMYWYQQDPGMELHLIHYSYGVNSTEKGDLSSESTVSRIRTEHFPLTLESARPSHTSQYLCASRDSGVRSYNEQFFGPGTRLTVL.

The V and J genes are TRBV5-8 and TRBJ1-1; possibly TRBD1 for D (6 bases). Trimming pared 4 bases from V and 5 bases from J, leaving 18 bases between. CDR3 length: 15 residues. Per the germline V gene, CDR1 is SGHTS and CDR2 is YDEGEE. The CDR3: CASSLWTVYNTEAFF. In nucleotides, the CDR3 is TGTGCCAGCAGCCTTTGGACAGTTTATAATACTGAAGCTTTCTTT.

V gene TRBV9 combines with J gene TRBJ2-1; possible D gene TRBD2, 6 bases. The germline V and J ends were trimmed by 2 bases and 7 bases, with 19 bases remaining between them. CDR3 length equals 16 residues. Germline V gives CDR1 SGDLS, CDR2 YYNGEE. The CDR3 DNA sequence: TGTGCCAGCAGCGTCGAAACTGCTAGCGTAAGTAATGAGCAGTTCTTC. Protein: CASSVETASVSNEQFF.

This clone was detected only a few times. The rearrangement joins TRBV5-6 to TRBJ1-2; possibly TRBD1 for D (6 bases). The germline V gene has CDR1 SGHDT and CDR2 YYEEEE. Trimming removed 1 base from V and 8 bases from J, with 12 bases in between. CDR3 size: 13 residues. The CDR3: CASSLYLGTGYTF. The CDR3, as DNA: TGTGCCAGCAGCTTGTACCTCGGGACAGGCTACACCTTC.

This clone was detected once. CDR3 nucleotides: TGCGCCAGCAGCCAAGTTGGGGCGGAGCATACGCAGTATTTT. Translated: CASSQVGAEHTQYF. The rearrangement uses TRBV4-3 and TRBJ2-3, with D perhaps matching TRBD1 (5 bases). V shed 1 base and J shed 7 bases, with 12 bases lying between them. Per the germline V gene, CDR1 is LGHNA and CDR2 is YSLEER. This CDR3 spans 14 amino acids.

CDR3 loop: CASSAPKGTGLGGNTEAFF. The CDR3 DNA reads as TGTGCCAGTAGTGCTCCGAAAGGGACAGGTCTCGGGGGGAACACTGAAGCTTTCTTT. This chain joins TRBV19 and TRBJ1-1; 8 bases are shared with TRBD1. CDR3 length: 19 residues. The germline V gene has CDR1 LNHDA and CDR2 SQIVND (reference sequence). J was trimmed by 1 base and V by 5 bases; bases with no gene match: 18.

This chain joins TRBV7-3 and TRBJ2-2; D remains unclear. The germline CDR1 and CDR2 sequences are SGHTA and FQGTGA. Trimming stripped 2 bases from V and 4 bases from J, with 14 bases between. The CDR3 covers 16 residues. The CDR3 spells CASSLFNGRGTGELFF. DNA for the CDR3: TGTGCCAGCAGCTTATTCAACGGTCGAGGCACCGGGGAGCTGTTTTTT.